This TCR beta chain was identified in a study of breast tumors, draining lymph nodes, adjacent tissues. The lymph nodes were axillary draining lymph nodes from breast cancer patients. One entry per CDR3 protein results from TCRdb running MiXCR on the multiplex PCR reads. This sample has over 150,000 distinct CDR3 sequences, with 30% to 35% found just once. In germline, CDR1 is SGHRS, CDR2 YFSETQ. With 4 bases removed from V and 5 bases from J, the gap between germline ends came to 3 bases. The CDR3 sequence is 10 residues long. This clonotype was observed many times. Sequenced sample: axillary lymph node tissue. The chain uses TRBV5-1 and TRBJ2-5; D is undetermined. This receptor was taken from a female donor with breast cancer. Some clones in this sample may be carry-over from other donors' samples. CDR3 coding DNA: TGCGCCAGCAGCGGGGAGACCCAGTACTTC. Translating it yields CASSGETQYF.